This T cell receptor (beta chain) was captured by sequencing in a study of T-cell reconstitution after alpha-beta-depleted transplantation in children. V lost 3 bases, J lost 2 bases, and 3 bases stayed unmatched. CDR1 and CDR2 (germline): LGHNA, YSLEER. The CDR3 is 15 amino acids. This clonotype was counted a few times. The library targeted TCRbeta and was prepared with unique molecular identifiers. Using its own MiXCR run on the PCR reads, TCRdb lists one record per CDR3 protein. This table holds fewer than 550,000 distinct CDR3 sequences, around 10% found once. Sample: PBMCs, mostly from graft donor cells, taken 180 days after TCRalphabeta/CD19-depleted stem cell transplant. This clonotype was obtained from a female patient aged 2-9 years who had a stem cell transplant for aplastic anemia, so the T cells may come from the graft donor. This chain joins TRBV4-3 and TRBJ2-4; 8 positions agree with TRBD2. CDR3 residues: CASSQLAGPKNIQYF. The CDR3 nucleotides are TGCGCCAGCAGCCAGCTAGCGGGCCCCAAAAACATTCAGTACTTC.